The clone carrying this TCR beta chain is a singleton in its sample. The germline gene is not matched at one end of the junction; a read error may be the cause. The length of the CDR3 is 21 residues. In germline, CDR1 is SSHAT, CDR2 FNYEAQ (reference sequence). The sample is drawn from a study of blood T cells in healthy people across ages. With a J-beta primer mix and a sample-barcoded 5' primer, a second PCR ran roughly 6 to 12 cycles. TCRdb ran MiXCR on the 5' RACE reads and lists one entry per CDR3 protein. This table has roughly 730,000 distinct CDR3 sequences, 45% to 70% appearing once. The chain carries TRBV7-7 and TRBJ2-7, with D tentatively TRBD2 (5 bases). TRBJ2-5 explains the end of the DNA better; the J call may be wrong. This receptor was identified in a man aged 35-49 years in good health. The sequenced sample was blood. Written as DNA, the CDR3 is TGTGCTAGCAGCCCTCCGGGCCAGACTTCCAGATCGACGCGGGACCAAGAGACCCAGTACTTC. Encoded protein: CASSPPGQTSRSTRDQETQYF.